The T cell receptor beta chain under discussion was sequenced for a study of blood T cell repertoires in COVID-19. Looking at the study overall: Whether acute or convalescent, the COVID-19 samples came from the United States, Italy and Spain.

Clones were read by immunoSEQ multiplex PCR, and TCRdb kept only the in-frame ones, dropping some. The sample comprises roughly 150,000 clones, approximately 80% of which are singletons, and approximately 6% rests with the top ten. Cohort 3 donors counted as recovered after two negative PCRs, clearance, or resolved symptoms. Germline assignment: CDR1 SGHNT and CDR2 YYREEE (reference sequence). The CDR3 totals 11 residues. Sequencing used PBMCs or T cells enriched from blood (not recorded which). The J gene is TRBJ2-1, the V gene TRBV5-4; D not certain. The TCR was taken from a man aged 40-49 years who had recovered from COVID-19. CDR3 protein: CAITLLNEQFF. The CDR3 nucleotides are TGTGCTATTACTCTCCTGAATGAGCAGTTCTTC. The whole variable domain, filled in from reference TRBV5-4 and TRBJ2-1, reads ETGVTQSPTHLIKTRGQQVTLRCSSQSGHNTVSWYQQALGQGPQFIFQYYREEENGRGNFPPRFSGLQFPNYSSELNVNALELDDSALYLCAITLLNEQFFGPGTRLTVL.